The clone carrying this TCR beta chain was seen more than once but under ten times. Every TCR cDNA molecule carried a tag that served as a unique molecular identifier. In TCRdb, the 5' RACE reads were re-called with MiXCR into one record per CDR3 protein. The sample lists fewer than 45,000 distinct CDR3 sequences, 6% to 7% occurring once. This entry comes from a study of spatial heterogeneity in lung cancer. Time point in this sample: sample taken at primary tumor resection. Extraction of whole RNA from tumor, nontumor lung or frozen PBMC preceded unsorted sequencing. The V end was cut by 4 bases, the J end by 7 bases, with 13 bases between. Germline V gives CDR1 PRHDT, CDR2 FYEKMQ (reference sequence). The CDR3 contains 14 residues.

The sequences come from PBMCs, collected at surgery. The clonotype comes from a female donor with early-stage non-small cell lung cancer. The chain uses TRBV13 and TRBJ1-4; TRBD1 might be the D (6 bases). Written as DNA, the CDR3 is TGTGCCAGCAGCTCAAGGGGGTCTACTGAAAAACTGTTTTTT. Amino acid sequence: CASSSRGSTEKLFF.